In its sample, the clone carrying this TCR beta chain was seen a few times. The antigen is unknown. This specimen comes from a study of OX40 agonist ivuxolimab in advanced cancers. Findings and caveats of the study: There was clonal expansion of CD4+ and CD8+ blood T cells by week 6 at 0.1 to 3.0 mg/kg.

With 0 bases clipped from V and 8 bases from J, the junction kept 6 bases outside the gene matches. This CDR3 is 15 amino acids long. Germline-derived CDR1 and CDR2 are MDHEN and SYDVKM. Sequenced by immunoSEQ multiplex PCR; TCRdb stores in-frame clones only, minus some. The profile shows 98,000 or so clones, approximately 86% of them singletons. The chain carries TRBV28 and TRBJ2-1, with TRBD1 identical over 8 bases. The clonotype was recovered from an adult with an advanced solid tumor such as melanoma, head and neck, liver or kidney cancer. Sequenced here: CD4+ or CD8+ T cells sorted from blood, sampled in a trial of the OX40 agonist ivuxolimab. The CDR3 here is CASSLWGTGGHEQFF. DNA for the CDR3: TGTGCCAGCAGTTTATGGGGTACAGGGGGTCATGAGCAGTTCTTC.